Listed below are T cell receptor beta chains from one sample, sequenced in a study of blood T cells in healthy people across ages. One entry per CDR3 protein results from TCRdb running MiXCR on the 5' RACE reads. The sample contains around 1,500,000 distinct CDR3 sequences, 25% to 30% of which appear only once. The sample taken for sequencing was blood. The receptor source for this set is a woman between 25 and 40 years old in good health. CDR3s include the opening cysteine and the closing phenylalanine or tryptophan. The D gene is left open where the match is weak. Clone size, where shown, is once, few, many, or a class for clones that have expanded.

CDR3nt: TGTGCCAGCGGCCGGGACAGGGGGCGCTATGGCTACACCTTC
CDR3aa: CASGRDRGRYGYTF
abundance: .
v_gene: TRBV5-6
j_gene: TRBJ1-2
d_gene: TRBD1

CDR3nt: TGTGCCACCACCGGACTAGCGACCGATGAGCAGTTCTTC
CDR3aa: CATTGLATDEQFF
abundance: .
v_gene: TRBV2
j_gene: TRBJ2-1
d_gene: TRBD2

CDR3nt: TGTGCCAGCAGCCAGAACAGGGGCGTTAACTATGGCTACACCTTC
CDR3aa: CASSQNRGVNYGYTF
abundance: .
v_gene: TRBV3-1
j_gene: TRBJ1-2
d_gene: TRBD1

CDR3nt: TGTGCCAGCAGCCTAGGGCAGGGGGCGCCCCATGGGGCCAACGTCCTGACTTTC
CDR3aa: CASSLGQGAPHGANVLTF
abundance: few
v_gene: TRBV5-5
j_gene: TRBJ2-6
d_gene: TRBD1

CDR3nt: TGCAGCGTTGTTGGGGGCAACACTGAAGCTTTCTTT
CDR3aa: CSVVGGNTEAFF
abundance: many
v_gene: TRBV29-1
j_gene: TRBJ1-1
d_gene: .

CDR3nt: TGTGCCAGCCCCCTCAGATATGAGCAGTTCTTC
CDR3aa: CASPLRYEQFF
abundance: few
v_gene: TRBV28
j_gene: TRBJ2-1
d_gene: .

CDR3nt: TGTGCCAGCAGTCAGGGGCGGACAGGGGAAGGAAATGAGCAGTTCTTC
CDR3aa: CASSQGRTGEGNEQFF
abundance: .
v_gene: TRBV12-3/TRBV12-4
j_gene: TRBJ2-1
d_gene: TRBD1

CDR3nt: TGTGCCAGCAGCTTGCGGCAATGGACAGTTAATTCACCCCTCCACTTT
CDR3aa: CASSLRQWTVNSPLHF
abundance: .
v_gene: TRBV13
j_gene: TRBJ1-6
d_gene: .

CDR3nt: TGTGCCAGCAGTCTTCCCGGGACTCAGGCGGGGACCCAGTACTTC
CDR3aa: CASSLPGTQAGTQYF
abundance: .
v_gene: TRBV28
j_gene: TRBJ2-5
d_gene: .

CDR3nt: TGTGCCAGCAGTGAAGACAGCGGTAGCTACACCTTC
CDR3aa: CASSEDSGSYTF
abundance: .
v_gene: TRBV2
j_gene: TRBJ1-2
d_gene: .

CDR3nt: TGTGCCAGTAGCCTCCAGGGGGGCTGGGGCTACACCTTC
CDR3aa: CASSLQGGWGYTF
abundance: .
v_gene: TRBV19
j_gene: TRBJ1-2
d_gene: TRBD1

CDR3nt: TGTGCCAGCCGACAGGGGGGTTCTGGGGCCAACGTTCACACTTTC
CDR3aa: CASRQGGSGANVHTF
abundance: .
v_gene: TRBV28
j_gene: TRBJ2-6
d_gene: TRBD1

CDR3nt: TGCGCCAGCAGCTTATCAACTCAGGGAAGAGGTGGCTACACCTTC
CDR3aa: CASSLSTQGRGGYTF
abundance: few
v_gene: TRBV5-1
j_gene: TRBJ1-2
d_gene: .

CDR3nt: TGTGCCAGCAGCCAGGCTGGGACCGCATCCAAAGATACGCAGTATTTT
CDR3aa: CASSQAGTASKDTQYF
abundance: few
v_gene: TRBV3-1
j_gene: TRBJ2-3
d_gene: .

CDR3nt: TGTGCCAGCAGTTATAAAGGGGAACGGGACGAGCAGTACTTC
CDR3aa: CASSYKGERDEQYF
abundance: .
v_gene: TRBV6-9
j_gene: TRBJ2-7
d_gene: .

CDR3nt: TGCGCCAGCAAGAAGATGACTAGCGGGAGGGCAGAGACCCAGTACTTC
CDR3aa: CASKKMTSGRAETQYF
abundance: .
v_gene: TRBV4-1
j_gene: TRBJ2-5
d_gene: TRBD2

CDR3nt: TGTGCCAGCAGAGCCACGGGCTTAGCCAAAAACATTCAGTACTTC
CDR3aa: CASRATGLAKNIQYF
abundance: many
v_gene: TRBV12-3/TRBV12-4
j_gene: TRBJ2-4
d_gene: .

CDR3nt: TGCGCCAGCAGCCGCGCCTTGTCGGGACAGGGGGAGAACACTGAAGCTTTCTTT
CDR3aa: CASSRALSGQGENTEAFF
abundance: few
v_gene: TRBV5-1
j_gene: TRBJ1-1
d_gene: TRBD1

CDR3nt: TGTGCCAGCAGTGTTGACCCTACAGGGGTCGGTGGCTACACCTTC
CDR3aa: CASSVDPTGVGGYTF
abundance: few
v_gene: TRBV6-1
j_gene: TRBJ1-2
d_gene: TRBD1

CDR3nt: TGTGCTGGGGGTCCGGGACTGAACACTGAAGCTTTCTTT
CDR3aa: CAGGPGLNTEAFF
abundance: .
v_gene: TRBV12-5
j_gene: TRBJ1-1
d_gene: .

CDR3nt: TGTGCCAGCAGCTCAGTCACCCGTAGGATCCAGTACTTC
CDR3aa: CASSSVTRRIQYF
abundance: .
v_gene: TRBV7-1
j_gene: TRBJ2-5
d_gene: .

CDR3nt: TGTGCCACCCTTCTGGGCAGGGGCTCCTACAATGAGCAGTACTTC
CDR3aa: CATLLGRGSYNEQYF
abundance: .
v_gene: TRBV15
j_gene: TRBJ2-7
d_gene: .

CDR3nt: TGTGCCAGTAGCTGGGGACAGGGGGCTTATGGCTACACCTTC
CDR3aa: CASSWGQGAYGYTF
abundance: .
v_gene: TRBV7-2
j_gene: TRBJ1-2
d_gene: TRBD1

CDR3nt: TGTGCCAGCAGTTCGCAGGGGGCCCCCTCCTACGAGCAGTACTTC
CDR3aa: CASSSQGAPSYEQYF
abundance: .
v_gene: TRBV28
j_gene: TRBJ2-7
d_gene: TRBD1

CDR3nt: TGTGCCAGCAGCGTAGGACAGGCCCTTTCCTACGAGCAGTACTTC
CDR3aa: CASSVGQALSYEQYF
abundance: many
v_gene: TRBV9
j_gene: TRBJ2-7
d_gene: .

CDR3nt: TGTGCCACCAATGACAGGGGCACTGAAGCTTTCTTT
CDR3aa: CATNDRGTEAFF
abundance: .
v_gene: TRBV6-2/TRBV6-3
j_gene: TRBJ1-1
d_gene: TRBD1

CDR3nt: TGTGCCAGCAGGCCGACAGAGGGAGAGCCCCCTGGGGCCAACGTCCTGACTTTC
CDR3aa: CASRPTEGEPPGANVLTF
abundance: .
v_gene: TRBV12-3/TRBV12-4
j_gene: TRBJ2-6
d_gene: .

CDR3nt: TGTGCCACCAGTGATGGTCGACAGGCCGGGGACTATGGCTACACCTTC
CDR3aa: CATSDGRQAGDYGYTF
abundance: few
v_gene: TRBV24-1
j_gene: TRBJ1-2
d_gene: .

CDR3nt: TGTGCCAGCTCACTTACCTTAGACAGGGAAGAGACCCAGTACTTC
CDR3aa: CASSLTLDREETQYF
abundance: .
v_gene: TRBV18
j_gene: TRBJ2-5
d_gene: TRBD1

CDR3nt: TGTGCCAGCACCCAAGGGCCGGCCAACTATGGCTACACCTTC
CDR3aa: CASTQGPANYGYTF
abundance: few
v_gene: TRBV12-3/TRBV12-4
j_gene: TRBJ1-2
d_gene: .

CDR3nt: TGCGCCAGCAGCCAAGGGCTAGCGCAGGCAGATACGCAGTATTTT
CDR3aa: CASSQGLAQADTQYF
abundance: many
v_gene: TRBV4-3
j_gene: TRBJ2-3
d_gene: .

CDR3nt: TGTGCCAGCAGTGAACTTTCGACAGGGCGGAATCAGCCCCAGCATTTT
CDR3aa: CASSELSTGRNQPQHF
abundance: .
v_gene: TRBV2
j_gene: TRBJ1-5
d_gene: TRBD1

CDR3nt: TGTGCCAGCAGTTTCGTCGGCCCTCAGGGATCGCAGTATTTT
CDR3aa: CASSFVGPQGSQYF
abundance: few
v_gene: TRBV12-3/TRBV12-4
j_gene: TRBJ2-3
d_gene: .

CDR3nt: TGTGCCAGCTCACCCCAGGACGGTCCCTACGAGCAGTACTTC
CDR3aa: CASSPQDGPYEQYF
abundance: .
v_gene: TRBV18
j_gene: TRBJ2-7
d_gene: .

CDR3nt: TGCGCCAGCAGCTTCCCCTCCTCCTCCTACAATGAGCAGTTCTTC
CDR3aa: CASSFPSSSYNEQFF
abundance: few
v_gene: TRBV5-1
j_gene: TRBJ2-1
d_gene: .

CDR3nt: TGTGCCAGCAGCTTAGCGCGGGGGGCGAAAAATTCACCCCTCCACTTT
CDR3aa: CASSLARGAKNSPLHF
abundance: .
v_gene: TRBV7-9
j_gene: TRBJ1-6
d_gene: .

CDR3nt: TGTGCCAGCAGCTTAGGTCCTCTAAAAGGGACCAGGTACAATGAGCAGTTCTTC
CDR3aa: CASSLGPLKGTRYNEQFF
abundance: .
v_gene: TRBV7-3
j_gene: TRBJ2-1
d_gene: .

CDR3nt: TGCAGTGCTAGAGACAGGGGTTGGAGGACAGATACGCAGTATTTT
CDR3aa: CSARDRGWRTDTQYF
abundance: .
v_gene: TRBV20-1
j_gene: TRBJ2-3
d_gene: .

CDR3nt: TGTGCCAGCAGCAACTGGACACCGTACTCCTACGAGCAGTACTTC
CDR3aa: CASSNWTPYSYEQYF
abundance: .
v_gene: TRBV21-1
j_gene: TRBJ2-7
d_gene: .

CDR3nt: TGCGCCAGCAGCTTCCTGGGCTATAGCACAGATACGCAGTATTTT
CDR3aa: CASSFLGYSTDTQYF
abundance: .
v_gene: TRBV5-1
j_gene: TRBJ2-3
d_gene: .

CDR3nt: TGTGCCAGGAGACAGGGGATCACTGAAGCTTTCTTT
CDR3aa: CARRQGITEAFF
abundance: many
v_gene: TRBV27
j_gene: TRBJ1-1
d_gene: TRBD1

CDR3nt: TGTGCCAGCAGCCCCCAGCGGGGGATACCACGAGAGACCCAGTACTTC
CDR3aa: CASSPQRGIPRETQYF
abundance: many
v_gene: TRBV3-1
j_gene: TRBJ2-5
d_gene: TRBD2

CDR3nt: TGCGTCAGCAGCCTTAAGAGCGGGGGCCGCTACGAGCAGTACTTC
CDR3aa: CVSSLKSGGRYEQYF
abundance: .
v_gene: TRBV4-1
j_gene: TRBJ2-7
d_gene: TRBD2

CDR3nt: TGTGCCAGCAGTCCCTGGACAGATTTCAATCAGCCCCAGCATTTT
CDR3aa: CASSPWTDFNQPQHF
abundance: .
v_gene: TRBV28
j_gene: TRBJ1-5
d_gene: .

CDR3nt: TGCAGTGCTACCCCGCGGGGCTCCTACGAGCAGTACTTC
CDR3aa: CSATPRGSYEQYF
abundance: many
v_gene: TRBV20-1
j_gene: TRBJ2-7
d_gene: .

CDR3nt: TGCGCCAGCAGCCAAGAACCCCGAGACAGTTACGAGCAGTACTTC
CDR3aa: CASSQEPRDSYEQYF
abundance: few
v_gene: TRBV4-1
j_gene: TRBJ2-7
d_gene: .

CDR3nt: TGTGCCAGCAGCCCCGGGTCACAGATTTACAATGAGCAGTTCTTC
CDR3aa: CASSPGSQIYNEQFF
abundance: .
v_gene: TRBV5-5
j_gene: TRBJ2-1
d_gene: .

CDR3nt: TGTGCCAGCAGTCCCGGAGCGACAGGGGTAGGGAACAATGGGCAGTTCTTC
CDR3aa: CASSPGATGVGNNGQFF
abundance: few
v_gene: TRBV5-5
j_gene: TRBJ2-1
d_gene: TRBD1

CDR3nt: TGCAGTGCTAGAGGGAAAGCGGGAGGGCCGCGAGAGCAGTTCTTC
CDR3aa: CSARGKAGGPREQFF
abundance: few
v_gene: TRBV20-1
j_gene: TRBJ2-1
d_gene: TRBD2

CDR3nt: TGTGCCAGCAGCCAGACTCCCACGGCGAGGGGTGAGCAGTTCTTC
CDR3aa: CASSQTPTARGEQFF
abundance: many
v_gene: TRBV3-1
j_gene: TRBJ2-1
d_gene: .

CDR3nt: TGTGCCAGCAGCCTGCCGTCGGGGGGGGGCCCGGGTGAGCAGTTCTTC
CDR3aa: CASSLPSGGGPGEQFF
abundance: .
v_gene: TRBV4-2
j_gene: TRBJ2-1
d_gene: TRBD2

CDR3nt: TGCAGCGTTTCGGACCACAATGGGCAGTTCTTC
CDR3aa: CSVSDHNGQFF
abundance: few
v_gene: TRBV29-1
j_gene: TRBJ2-1
d_gene: .

CDR3nt: TGCAGCGGTGTTCGCGGAGCCTCCGAAAACATTCAGTACTTC
CDR3aa: CSGVRGASENIQYF
abundance: few
v_gene: TRBV29-1
j_gene: TRBJ2-4
d_gene: .

CDR3nt: TGTGCCAGCAGCTTGACGGCCGGGACAGCCTACGAGCAGTACTTC
CDR3aa: CASSLTAGTAYEQYF
abundance: many
v_gene: TRBV6-5
j_gene: TRBJ2-7
d_gene: TRBD1

CDR3nt: TGTGCCAGCAGCAGGGGGGGGGAGTGGGCGGTGAGCAATCAGCCCCAGCATTTT
CDR3aa: CASSRGGEWAVSNQPQHF
abundance: .
v_gene: TRBV6-1
j_gene: TRBJ1-5
d_gene: TRBD1